Many counts were recorded for the clone carrying this T cell receptor beta chain. The antigen is unknown. The sample comes from a study of identical twins. MiXCR, run by TCRdb on the 5' RACE reads, gives a single entry per CDR3 protein. The sample has 640,000 or so distinct CDR3 sequences, roughly 6% seen once; the top ten hold 1.5% to 2%. Germline lookup yields CDR1 MDHEN and CDR2 SYDVKM. This CDR3 contains 10 residues. The V end lost 10 bases, the J end lost 3 bases, and 4 bases lay between the germline ends. Study results and limitations: Insertions ran lower in abundant cord blood beta clonotypes, though not in memory repertoires.

The TCR was taken from a man younger than 30 in good health. The sequencing input was naive T cells sorted from blood. The V call is TRBV28, the J call TRBJ2-1; D not certain. CDR3 sequence: CATNYNEQFF. The CDR3 nucleotides are TGTGCCACCAACTACAATGAGCAGTTCTTC. Supplemented by reference TRBV28 and TRBJ2-1, the full variable domain reads DVKVTQSSRYLVKRTGEKVFLECVQDMDHENMFWYRQDPGLGLRLIYFSYDVKMKEKGDIPEGYSVSREKKERFSLILESASTNQTSMYLCATNYNEQFFGPGTRLTVL.